Listed here is a single T cell receptor (beta chain). This clonotype was detected only a few times. Its antigen target is currently unknown. No base qualities exist here, and no much larger clone lies one base off it. The method behind the library was 5' RACE. TCRdb lists the instrument as Illumina HiSeq 2500. The second PCR ran for roughly 7 to 11 cycles and used a J-beta primer mix along with a sample-barcoded 5' primer. A template-switch 5' adaptor carrying 12 random nucleotides introduced a unique molecular identifier onto each TCR beta cDNA molecule. Each sample yielded at least 2.5 million CDR3-containing paired-end reads. The Mint cDNA synthesis kit, primed by a TRBC-specific oligonucleotide, was used to synthesize first-strand cDNA from all RNA. Following uracil-DNA glycosylase treatment, a first 18-cycle PCR with universal primers M1SS and BC2_uni_R was performed on all cDNA. In the source study's methods: For normalization, 1 million high-quality reads, each with a distinct molecular identifier, were randomly selected from each sample. Instead of being binned into consensus sequences, reads with shared molecular identifiers were discarded. MiTCR, set to a Q25 quality threshold and the strictest error-elimination algorithm, was used for CDR3 identification, clonotype clustering and error correction. Lower-bound total TCR beta diversity was estimated with a nonparametric unseen species model using Euler transformation. TCRdb reanalyzed the raw reads on its own, using fastp at Q25 for trimming and MiXCR for clone calling, and kept in-frame beta chains. Rows matching on CDR3 protein sequence are summarized as one entry with the most common DNA and genes. TCRdb's processing, not the authors' own work, is the source of the V and J calls. The sample profile shows nearly 800,000 distinct CDR3 sequences; 25% of them were found once. The ten biggest clones cover approximately 4% of the sample.

This entry belongs to a study of blood T cells in healthy people across ages (dated by TCRdb to the mid-2010s). Context from the whole study: In model experiments, roughly one uniquely barcoded TCR beta cDNA molecule per two T cells was captured by template switching. Donors were grouped into four age groups: young (average approximately 16 years), middle-aged (under 40), aged (approximately 58) and long-lived (around 80). Two additional independent replicas of 1 million unique cDNA reads from the same blood draw were analyzed for two donors (one aged 18 to 29 and one aged 80 or older). Age-related changes in TCR beta repertoire diversity were measured in the study by deep sequencing normalized with unique cDNA molecular identifiers.

Systemically healthy Caucasian individuals from Russia, about 38 in total and aged about 6 to 90 years, were included as donors. Each donor gave ten milliliters of peripheral blood, drawn into EDTA-treated Vacutainer tubes. PBMCs were isolated by Ficoll-Paque density-gradient centrifugation, with at least 7 million obtained per sample. Total RNA was extracted from PBMCs with Trizol reagent, with at least 5 micrograms obtained per sample. For every donor, flow cytometry on a PBMC aliquot measured the percentage of naive CD45RAhigh/CD27high T cells. Broad study findings and their caveats: Because the CMV infection status of the donors was unknown, age-related changes in expanded clonotypes may potentially have been confounded. As age increased, observed TCR beta diversity per million T cells dropped in a roughly linear way, and a significant reduction was already evident by age 40. Total diversity estimates from one million sequenced T cells were considered lower bounds and underestimates. There was a strong correlation between observed TCR beta diversity and the percentage of naive T cells measured by flow cytometry. Conclusive comparison of naive and antigen-experienced compartments was prevented by the profiling of bulk unsorted PBMCs. Compared with the aged group, the long-lived group had more naive CD4+ T cells, fewer expanded clones and increased TCR diversity, suggesting age selection.

The same specimen was also included in a second study, on T cells of mothers and their children. Reported in the second study: Nine systemically healthy Caucasian individuals, comprising three mothers and their six children, were included as donors. cDNA synthesis used all of the extracted RNA, with roughly 1.5 ug of RNA in each 15 ul reaction. Sample barcodes and 2-4 random nucleotides were added via the M1S primer in the second PCR. Over 9 million TCR beta CDR3 reads came from each mother, compared with roughly 2.8 million reads from each child. TCR recombination output is similarly shaped by thymic selection in related and unrelated pairs, with a minor effect exerted by inherited differences. Normalized repertoire overlap was always slightly but never significantly higher in related than unrelated mother-child pairs. With a sensitivity of about 100 clones per million clonotypes, no persistent microchimeric T cell clones were detected. The study used deep NGS to compare TCR beta repertoires of mothers and children, seeking features distinguishing related mother-child pairs from unrelated individuals. Mothers averaged roughly 36 +/- 4 years of age and children averaged about 12 +/- 4 years. Libraries were sequenced on Illumina HiSeq 2000 with 100+100 nt paired-end reads after adapter ligation with NEBNext reagents. To prevent cross-contamination, the mother and child libraries were prepared one month apart and sequenced in separate runs. For each donor, between about 450,000 and 2,300,000 distinct TCR beta clonotypes were identified. Naive TCR beta clonotypes were estimated from low-frequency clonotypes matched to each donor's FACS-determined naive share, without sorting.

The specimen sequenced was blood. This sequence originates from a boy between 10 and 17 years old in good health.

This receptor has the CDR3 CASSHRTGTEAFF. In nucleotide form, the sequence is TGCGCCAGCAGCCACCGGACGGGAACTGAAGCTTTCTTT. In this chain, TRBV4-3 is recombined with TRBJ1-1; the D gene is unclear. The germline V gene yields LGHNA for CDR1 and YSLEER for CDR2. The junction carries 10 bases between V and J, which are trimmed by 3 bases and 5 bases respectively. The CDR3, from cysteine to phenylalanine, totals 13 residues. Left in the record is the CDR3 DNA by itself, 39 bases read in frame from the first base.